A single T cell receptor beta chain is shown here with its context. Its antigen remains unknown. The TCR beta cDNA libraries carried unique molecular identifiers. Each CDR3 protein is one row after TCRdb ran MiXCR on the PCR reads. The table includes 550,000 to 700,000 distinct CDR3 sequences, roughly 45% detected once. The data originate from a study of post-analysis software for immune sequencing data. Overall study findings and caveats: Comparison of patients with controls showed roughly five TRBV segments more frequent in patients, TRBV5-6, TRBV5-1 and TRBV20-1 among them.

V was trimmed by 5 bases and J by 6 bases, leaving 17 bases between them. The CDR3 has 15 amino acids. Sequencing used blood. The sequence came from a girl aged 5-17 years with multiple sclerosis. The chain has TRBV12-3 or TRBV12-4 and TRBJ1-5; no firm D call. The CDR3 spells CASSLGSGFSQPQHF. In DNA form, the CDR3 reads TGTGCCAGCAGTCTAGGGTCGGGGTTTAGTCAGCCCCAGCATTTT.